This record covers a single TCR beta chain. It lacks a known antigen. Base-call qualities are not available, and no considerably larger clone is one nucleotide away. Stable Graves' hyperthyroidism was defined as no progression to ophthalmopathy during 18 months of follow-up. Hyperthyroidism patients were aged 18 to 65 years and newly diagnosed, with disease duration of less than 2 months. Any patient with an uncontrolled infection, another autoimmune disease, pregnancy or lactation was excluded. Clinical symptoms, serum thyroxine and TRAb, thyroid ultrasound, and orbital computed tomography formed the basis for the diagnoses. PBMCs were isolated from more than 9 ml of fresh peripheral blood by Ficoll-Paque density gradient centrifugation. Total RNA was extracted with Trizol reagent, and quality was checked on an Agilent 2100 Bioanalyzer. The sample comes from a study of T cells in Graves' hyperthyroidism and ophthalmopathy (dated by TCRdb to 2018 to 2020). General notes on the study: Peripheral blood samples were taken at initial diagnosis, before any treatment was given. After sampling, hyperthyroidism patients received methimazole starting at 30 mg daily, and ophthalmopathy patients received high-dose intravenous methylprednisolone. Whether ophthalmopathy could be predicted prospectively was tested in an independent validation cohort made up of approximately 19 hyperthyroidism patients plus 17 patients who later progressed to ophthalmopathy. In more than five Graves' hyperthyroidism patients, the study also compared T-cell repertoires from thyroid tissue with T-cell repertoires from blood. To identify distinguishing TCR V-J signatures, a discovery cohort of 95 to 100 patients was used, comprising 40 to 45 with Graves' ophthalmopathy and approximately 57 with stable Graves' hyperthyroidism. TCR Vbeta CDR3 sequencing of some 140 peripheral blood samples (fewer than 45 ophthalmopathy, 75 or so hyperthyroidism and about 17 progressor patients) is reported in the paper. The roughly 90 discovery patients were divided at random into training and test sets in a 7:3 ratio.

The CDR3, from cysteine to phenylalanine, totals 17 residues. This entry keeps only the CDR3 DNA: 51 bases, framed from base 1. Via the germline V gene, CDR1 is SGHTA and CDR2 FQGNSA. V is cut by 1 base and J by 0 bases, and the space between the germline ends is 13 bases. The TCR beta CDR3 regions were amplified from the RNA transcripts. A first-round RT-PCR of the TCR CDR3 used the HTBI primer set with the Qiagen OneStep RT-PCR kit. The libraries were constructed in a second round of multiplex PCR and then size-selected and purified. Sequencing of the libraries was done on an Illumina HiSeq2000 using paired-end 100 bp reads. Processing in the source paper ran as follows. SOAPnuke was used to process the raw data, removing reads that contained adapters or uncalled bases, had a mean Phred below 15, or lacked an exact match to the constant primer or identifier. COPE v1.2.5 was used to merge the high-quality paired reads, and each unique nucleotide sequence was defined as a clonotype. MiTCR v1.1 was used to align the clonotypes against IMGT TRBV, TRBD and TRBJ reference segments. The analysis was restricted to V-J combinations with a frequency above 0.0001, which together covered 99% to 99.2% of the repertoires. The TCS score was defined as F50 (clonal expansion) divided by E x V (chaos), with BLOSUM62-based TCRdist calculated between CDR3 peptides within each V-J. Welch's t-statistics and random forest reduced approximately 520 V-J features to fewer than 15, which were used in a naive Bayes classifier (R e1071). TCRdb applied fastp at Q25 and MiXCR to the public reads, then kept only in-frame beta chains. Rows are combined by CDR3 protein, so each entry shows the most common genes and DNA. The V and J calls reflect TCRdb's pipeline rather than the authors' work. The sample contains about 200,000 distinct CDR3 sequences, around 17% of them found a single time. Around 52% of the sample belongs to the ten largest clones.

Study-wide findings and limitations: Sample size was not statistically predetermined, and investigators were not blinded to group allocation. In validation, progression to ophthalmopathy was predicted by the model with approximately 67% sensitivity and 72.22% specificity, a median of about 6.4 months before onset. Most expanded thyroid clonotypes (frequency above 0.001) were also detected in blood, suggesting blood repertoires may reflect thyroid immune responses. In cross-validation, a model built on a 13 V-J signature told ophthalmopathy apart from stable hyperthyroidism with approximately 91% sensitivity and 81% to 82% specificity, and in testing the same model reached 80%/75%.

The chain is assembled from TRBV7-2 and TRBJ1-3; the D segment could be TRBD1, given 5 matching bases. The receptor comes from a woman in her forties or fifties with Graves' hyperthyroidism. Sequenced input: blood. The DNA sequence is given as TGTGCCAGCAGCTTAGGATTGACAGTCAACTCTGGAAACACCATATATTTT. This gives the protein CASSLGLTVNSGNTIYF.